This T cell receptor beta chain came from a study of vaccination and CD4 T cells after COVID-19. This clonotype was seen more than once but under ten times. The antigen is undetermined. Noted treatment: approximately nine-day PBMC culture with coronavirus spike peptide pools or control peptides (ViraFEST assay). CD4+ T lymphocytes from the unexposed donor were collected before the COVID-19 pandemic (2011-2018). T cells were expanded with peptide pools, and expanded clonotypes were identified by TCR sequencing. The CDR3 sequence is 14 residues long. Germline assignment: CDR1 MNHNS and CDR2 SASEGT. V lost 8 bases to trimming and J lost 1 base; unmatched junction nucleotides: 3. General study results and limits: Rising from approximately 21 to 40, the median of SARS-CoV-2-reactive clonotypes did not change significantly.

Cultured CD4+ T cell DNA was sequenced using the Oncomine TCR Beta short-read assay. TCRdb re-called the PCR reads with MiXCR, one entry per CDR3 protein. The repertoire includes 2,500 to 3,000 distinct CDR3 sequences, approximately 32% of them detected once, and roughly 65% sits in the top ten. Sequenced material: CD4+ T cells from blood, cultured in vitro. This receptor was obtained from a human donor in good health. V gene TRBV6-1 combines with J gene TRBJ2-5; TRBD2 matches 11 bases. The CDR3 loop reads CASGLAGFQETQYF. In DNA form, the CDR3 reads TGTGCCAGCGGACTAGCGGGTTTCCAAGAGACCCAGTACTTC.